The 22 T cell receptor beta chains below come from one sample, sequenced in a study of blood T cell repertoires in COVID-19. Assay: immunoSEQ multiplex PCR; the TCRdb copy retains only in-frame clones and omits some. The sample lists roughly 100,000 clones; around 73% were seen once. The sample comprised peripheral blood. The receptors derive from a man in his fifties or sixties with active or convalescent COVID-19.

CDR3 in amino acids: CASSPRAGDHTGELFF. The CDR3 nucleotides read TGTGCCAGCTCACCAAGGGCAGGGGATCACACCGGGGAGCTGTTTTTT. This chain uses TRBV18 with TRBJ2-2; a weak D match, TRBD1 (6 bases). Between the trimmed V and J ends, which lost 2 bases and 3 bases, there was a span of 13 bases. The CDR3 spans 16 residues. CDR1 is KGHSH and CDR2 is LQKENI in the germline V gene.

The chain combines TRBV5-4 with TRBJ2-2, with D uncertain. The CDR3 spans 16 residues. V lost 4 bases and J lost 0, with 13 bases in between. CDR1 is SGHNT, CDR2 YYREEE, per germline (reference sequence). In DNA form, the CDR3 reads TGTGCCAGCAGCCGAGTAAGCGAGGCGAACACCGGGGAGCTGTTTTTT. Its protein is CASSRVSEANTGELFF.

This clone was found a few times. V usage is TRBV18 and J usage is TRBJ2-3; weak D call: TRBD2 (6 bases). The CDR3 consists of 15 residues. Trimming took 6 bases from V and 2 from J, leaving 15 bases between them. In germline, CDR1 is KGHSH, CDR2 LQKENI. In DNA form, the CDR3 reads TGTGCCAGCTCGCCAAGGGGCGGGGTCACAGATACGCAGTATTTT. This gives the protein CASSPRGGVTDTQYF. Using reference TRBV18 and TRBJ2-3 for the parts outside the CDR3, the full variable domain is NAGVMQNPRHLVRRRGQEARLRCSPMKGHSHVYWYRQLPEEGLKFMVYLQKENIIDESGMPKERFSAEFPKEGPSILRIQQVVRGDSAAYFCASSPRGGVTDTQYFGPGTRLTVL.

The chain couples TRBV27 to TRBJ2-1; the match to TRBD2 covers 7 bases. Germline-derived CDR1 and CDR2 are MNHEY and SMNVEV (reference sequence). This CDR3 region has 12 residues. V lost 5 bases to trimming and J lost 10 bases; unmatched junction nucleotides: 5. CDR3 sequence (DNA): TGTGCCAGCAGTGGGAGGGCCGGGGAGCAGTTCTTC. Amino acids: CASSGRAGEQFF.

This clone has a count of ten or more. The same CDR3 can be traced to other DNA sequences in this sample. The chain couples TRBV27 to TRBJ1-6; perhaps TRBD1 as D (5 bases). V was shortened by 4 bases and J by 4 bases, with 11 bases between the two germline ends. Germline-derived CDR1 and CDR2 are MNHEY and SMNVEV (reference sequence). The CDR3 sequence is 15 residues long. The CDR3 nucleotides are TGTGCCAGCAGTTCGGGACTTTCATATAATTCACCCCTCCACTTT. Amino acids: CASSSGLSYNSPLHF.

The chain uses TRBV5-1 and TRBJ2-3; 8 bases map to TRBD2. This CDR3 is 16 amino acids long. The V and J ends lost 1 base and 0 bases, in that order; junction bases with no gene match: 4. Germline loops: CDR1 SGHRS, CDR2 YFSETQ. The CDR3 sequence: CASSLYSGASTDTQYF. CDR3 bases: TGCGCCAGCAGCTTGTATAGCGGGGCTAGCACAGATACGCAGTATTTT.

This rearrangement joins TRBV5-1 to TRBJ2-3; 8 bases match TRBD2. Germline lookup yields CDR1 SGHRS and CDR2 YFSETQ. Trimming cost V 1 base and J 5 bases; bases outside gene matches: 3. This CDR3 comprises 14 residues. The CDR3 coding sequence is TGCGCCAGCAGCTTGAGCGCGGGAGGAGATACGCAGTATTTT. Protein: CASSLSAGGDTQYF.

The V call is TRBV30, the J call TRBJ2-5; 8 positions match TRBD2. V was pared by 0 bases and J by 4 bases, with 4 bases of the junction left unmatched. In germline, CDR1 is GTSNPN, CDR2 SVGIG (reference sequence). The CDR3 runs to 14 residues. CDR3 region: CAWSVPAGAETQYF. The CDR3, as DNA: TGTGCCTGGAGTGTACCAGCGGGAGCAGAGACCCAGTACTTC.

The chain uses TRBV7-8 and TRBJ2-1; 8 bases are shared with TRBD1. CDR3 length: 17 residues. V shed 0 bases and J 5 bases; nucleotides not matched to a gene: 9. Germline assignment: CDR1 SGHVS and CDR2 FQNEAQ. Here the CDR3 reads CASSLATDRESHNEQFF. The DNA of the CDR3 is TGTGCCAGCAGCTTAGCTACGGACAGGGAGAGCCACAATGAGCAGTTCTTC.

This chain connects TRBV6-1 to TRBJ2-1; 8 bases match TRBD2. Trimming removed 4 bases from V and 5 bases from J; junction bases left unmatched: 10. The germline gives CDR1 MNHNS, CDR2 SASEGT. The CDR3 extends over 16 amino acids. In nucleotides, the CDR3 is TGTGCCAGCAGTGGAACAACTAGCGGCTGGCACAATGAGCAGTTCTTC. Its translation: CASSGTTSGWHNEQFF.

The V gene is TRBV7-9, the J gene TRBJ2-3; 12 bases are shared with TRBD2. Germline assignment: CDR1 SEHNR and CDR2 FQNEAQ (reference sequence). V was clipped by 2 bases and J by 4 bases; unmatched bases: 1. The CDR3 runs 15 residues. The CDR3 loop is CASSLTSGRPDTQYF. The CDR3 coding sequence is TGTGCCAGCAGCTTAACTAGCGGGAGGCCAGATACGCAGTATTTT.

This clone was detected only a few times. CDR3: CAGLRQGRTGELFF. The DNA for the CDR3 is TGTGCCGGTTTGAGACAGGGGCGAACCGGGGAGCTGTTTTTT. The chain uses TRBV2 and TRBJ2-2; TRBD1 matches at 8 bases. The V segment lost 11 bases and the J segment 5 bases; nucleotides outside the gene matches: 10. The CDR3 covers 14 residues. The germline V gene encodes CDR1 SNHLY and CDR2 FYNNEI. Variable domain in full (rest from reference TRBV2 and TRBJ2-2): EPEVTQTPSHQVTQMGQEVILRCVPISNHLYFYWYRQILGQKVEFLVSFYNNEISEKSEIFDDQFSVERPDGSNFTLKIRSTKLEDSAMYFCAGLRQGRTGELFFGEGSRLTVL.

This chain joins TRBV6-5 and TRBJ1-2; no reliable D call. CDR1 MNHEY and CDR2 SVGAGI come from the germline V gene. This CDR3 contains 15 residues. The V and J ends lost 7 bases and 6 bases respectively, with 21 bases between them. CDR3 residues: CASIGNGRDLDGYTF. CDR3 in DNA: TGTGCCAGCATAGGGAATGGTCGGGATTTAGATGGCTACACCTTC.

The CDR3 region has the DNA TGTGCCAGAAGGGACAGCTATAGCAATCAGCCCCAGCATTTT. It is translated as CARRDSYSNQPQHF. The chain joins TRBV28 to TRBJ1-5; 7 bases map to TRBD1. V gave up 9 bases and J gave up 0 bases; unmatched junction bases: 5. The CDR3 is 14 amino acids. Germline V CDR1 and CDR2: MDHEN, SYDVKM.

This clone was counted only a few times. This rearrangement joins TRBV2 to TRBJ1-5; 7 nucleotides match TRBD1. Germline V gene sequence: CDR1 SNHLY, CDR2 FYNNEI. The CDR3 totals 16 residues. V lost 6 bases, J lost 3 bases, and 11 bases stayed unmatched. The CDR3 reads CASRDMNRGHNQPQHF. The CDR3 DNA reads as TGTGCCAGCAGAGACATGAACAGGGGCCACAATCAGCCCCAGCATTTT.

The chain links TRBV20-1 to TRBJ2-7; TRBD1 is a possible D gene (6 bases). The germline CDR1 and CDR2 sequences are DFQATT and SNEGSKA (reference sequence). This CDR3 is built from 11 residues. Trimming removed 8 bases from V and 6 bases from J, with 14 bases in between. The CDR3 DNA reads as TGCAGTCCCAAACAGGGTGCCGAGCAGTACGTC. This encodes CSPKQGAEQYV.

V usage is TRBV19 and J usage is TRBJ1-5; 8 bases agree with TRBD1. The CDR3 spans 12 residues. Germline V lookup: CDR1 LNHDA, CDR2 SQIVND (reference sequence). J lost 7 bases, V lost 8 bases, and 4 bases had no gene match. The CDR3 sequence is CASRQGRQPQHF. The CDR3 bases are TGTGCCAGTCGACAGGGGCGACAGCCCCAGCATTTT.

Written as DNA, the CDR3 is TGTGCCAGCAAACCCTTGCAGGGGAACACTGAAGCTTTCTTT. Protein: CASKPLQGNTEAFF. V gene TRBV6-5 combines with J gene TRBJ1-1; D may be TRBD1 (5 bases). Germline V gene lookup returns CDR1 MNHEY and CDR2 SVGAGI. The V gene lost 7 bases and the J gene lost 1 base, with 13 bases spanning the gap. The CDR3 has 14 residues.

The rearrangement uses TRBV7-8 and TRBJ1-5; D may be TRBD1 (6 bases). Germline loops: CDR1 SGHVS, CDR2 FQNEAQ. CDR3 size: 19 residues. V was clipped by 2 bases and J by 1 base, with 21 bases between them. CDR3 protein: CASSLKRPGVLISNQPQHF. CDR3 in DNA: TGTGCCAGCAGCTTAAAAAGGCCAGGGGTTTTGATAAGCAATCAGCCCCAGCATTTT.

V gene TRBV2 combines with J gene TRBJ2-1; TRBD2 matches 8 bases. The CDR3 contains 16 residues. V lost 2 bases and J lost 3; bases outside the gene matches: 6. Per the germline V gene, CDR1 is SNHLY and CDR2 is FYNNEI. DNA for the CDR3: TGTGCCAGCAGTGAACCCCCTAGCGGGTTCTACAATGAGCAGTTCTTC. It translates to CASSEPPSGFYNEQFF.

The chain joins TRBV5-1 to TRBJ2-3; 7 bases fit TRBD2. Germline CDR1 SGHRS, CDR2 YFSETQ. CDR3 length: 15 residues. V lost 4 bases, J lost 4 bases, and 9 bases stayed unmatched. For the CDR3, the DNA is TGCGCCAGCAGCGGCGGCGGGAGTCGCCCAGATACGCAGTATTTT. Residues: CASSGGGSRPDTQYF.

This clone was counted only a few times. At one end the junction does not follow the germline gene, possibly because of a read error. The chain combines TRBV2 with TRBJ1-5; 7 nucleotides match TRBD1. CDR3 size: 13 residues. Germline assignment: CDR1 SNHLY and CDR2 FYNNEI. The chain's CDR3 is CASMRDSTQPQHF. DNA of the CDR3: TGTGCCAGCATGCGGGACAGCACTCAGCCCCAGCATTTT.